The rows below give T cell receptor beta chains drawn from one sample of a study of cytomegalovirus exposure and HLA in healthy donors. Some clones are missing from TCRdb's copy, which holds only in-frame ones; the method was immunoSEQ multiplex PCR. The data show 80,000 to 100,000 clones, roughly 81% seen once. The sample comprised PBMCs. The source of these receptors is a man in his forties in good health and CMV-seronegative. Each CDR3 is given with its conserved first and last residue. Fields, in order: clone size, D gene, J gene, V gene, CDR3 protein, CDR3 DNA. D genes are given only for firm matches. Clone size appears in some rows only: once, few, many, or a class for an expanded clone.

few | TRBD1 | TRBJ1-4 | TRBV7-6 | CASSVQGGNEKLFF | TGTGCCAGCAGCGTACAGGGGGGGAATGAAAAACTGTTTTTT
- | TRBD1 | TRBJ1-1 | TRBV2 | CASSEYPQDRGQSEAFF | TGTGCCAGCAGTGAATATCCCCAAGACAGGGGGCAAAGTGAAGCTTTCTTT
- | TRBD1 | TRBJ1-6 | TRBV25-1 | CASTGTGNSPLHF | TGTGCCAGCACGGGGACAGGGAATTCACCCCTCCACTTT
- | - | TRBJ1-6 | TRBV2 | CASSETEWDNSPLHF | TGTGCCAGCAGTGAGACAGAATGGGATAATTCACCCCTCCACTTT
- | - | TRBJ1-1 | TRBV30 | CAWSVRGFSEAFF | TGTGCCTGGAGTGTAAGAGGGTTCTCTGAAGCTTTCTTT
- | - | TRBJ1-4 | TRBV2 | CASSADSNEKLFF | TGTGCCAGCAGTGCGGACAGTAATGAAAAACTGTTTTTT
- | TRBD2 | TRBJ2-3 | TRBV9 | CASSQQGSGGRSDTQYF | TGTGCCAGCAGCCAACAGGGGAGCGGGGGGCGCTCAGATACGCAGTATTTT
- | - | TRBJ1-5 | TRBV7-2 | CASSPGDRSNQPQHF | TGTGCCAGCAGCCCCGGGGATAGGAGCAATCAGCCCCAGCATTTT
- | - | TRBJ1-4 | TRBV5-1 | CASSLTGTINEKLFF | TGCGCCAGCAGCTTGACAGGAACGATTAATGAAAAACTGTTTTTT
- | - | TRBJ2-3 | TRBV12-5 | CASGLPTFRESADTQYF | TGTGCTAGTGGTTTGCCTACCTTCAGGGAATCTGCAGATACGCAGTATTTT
- | - | TRBJ1-2 | TRBV6-6 | CASSYAGKTTYGYTF | TGTGCCAGCAGTTACGCGGGCAAGACTACGTATGGCTACACCTTC
- | - | TRBJ1-2 | TRBV9 | CASSVAHAGIDYGYTF | TGTGCCAGCAGCGTAGCTCATGCGGGTATCGACTATGGCTACACCTTC
- | - | TRBJ2-1 | TRBV11-3 | CASSLGRVNIDEQFF | TGTGCCAGCAGCTTAGGGAGGGTTAACATCGATGAGCAGTTCTTC
- | - | TRBJ1-2 | TRBV19 | CASKPRGIGNYGYTF | TGTGCCAGTAAACCCCGGGGGATAGGGAACTATGGCTACACCTTC
- | TRBD1 | TRBJ2-7 | TRBV28 | CASNRGLYEQYF | TGTGCCAGCAACAGGGGGCTGTACGAGCAGTACTTC
- | TRBD2 | TRBJ2-3 | TRBV7-9 | CASPIGGTDTQYF | TGTGCCAGCCCCATCGGGGGGACAGATACGCAGTATTTT
few | TRBD2 | TRBJ2-1 | TRBV5-1 | CASSLISAGGYYNEQFF | TGCGCCAGCAGCTTGATTTCCGCGGGGGGTTACTACAATGAGCAGTTCTTC
- | - | TRBJ1-3 | TRBV18 | CASSPSTSGNTIYF | TGTGCCAGCTCACCAAGCACCTCTGGAAACACCATATATTTT
once | - | TRBJ1-2 | TRBV11-2 | CASSFPGVNYGYTF | TGTGCCAGCAGCTTCCCGGGGGTTAACTATGGCTACACCTTC
- | TRBD2 | TRBJ2-2 | TRBV5-1 | CASSRGLAGGHSTGELFF | TGCGCCAGCAGCCGGGGACTAGCGGGGGGGCACTCGACCGGGGAGCTGTTTTTT
- | TRBD1 | TRBJ1-4 | TRBV5-1 | CASSTDRVAEKLFF | TGCGCCAGCAGCACCGACAGGGTGGCAGAAAAACTGTTTTTT
- | - | TRBJ1-2 | TRBV5-1 | CASSLVGGALSRGYTF | TGCGCCAGCAGCTTGGTGGGGGGGGCCCTCTCGCGAGGCTACACCTTC
- | TRBD1 | TRBJ2-7 | TRBV5-1 | CASSLGFGQGNEQYF | TGCGCCAGCAGCTTGGGATTCGGACAGGGGAACGAGCAGTACTTC
- | - | TRBJ1-1 | TRBV19 | CASRPRTPNTEAFF | TGTGCCAGTAGGCCTCGGACACCGAACACTGAAGCTTTCTTT